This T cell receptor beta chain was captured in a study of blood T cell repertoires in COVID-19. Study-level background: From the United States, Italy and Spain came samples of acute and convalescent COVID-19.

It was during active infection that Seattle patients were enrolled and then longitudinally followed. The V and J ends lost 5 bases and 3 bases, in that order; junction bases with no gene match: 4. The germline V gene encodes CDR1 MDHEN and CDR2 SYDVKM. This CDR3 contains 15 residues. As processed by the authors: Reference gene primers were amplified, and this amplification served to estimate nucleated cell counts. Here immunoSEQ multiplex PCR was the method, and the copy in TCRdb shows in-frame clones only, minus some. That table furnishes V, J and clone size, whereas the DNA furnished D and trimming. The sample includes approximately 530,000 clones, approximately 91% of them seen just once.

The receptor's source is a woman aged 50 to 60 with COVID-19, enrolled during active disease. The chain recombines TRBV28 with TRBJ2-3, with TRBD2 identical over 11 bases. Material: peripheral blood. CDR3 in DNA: TGTGCCAGCAGTCCTAGCGGGGGGAGGACAGATACGCAGTATTTT. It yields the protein CASSPSGGRTDTQYF.